These 27 T cell receptor beta chains were all obtained from the same sample, sequenced in a study of blood T cells in healthy people across ages. A second PCR of 7 to 11 cycles used a sample-barcoded 5' primer and a J-beta primer mix. Using its own MiXCR run on the 5' RACE reads, TCRdb lists one record per CDR3 protein. The table lists around 990,000 distinct CDR3 sequences, under 40% of them singletons. The sequencing input was blood. Receptors were obtained from a man between 18 and 35 years old in good health.

J is TRBJ2-4 and V is TRBV11-2, with 10 bases identical to TRBD1. The CDR3 totals 17 residues. Trimming removed 1 base from V and 4 bases from J; junction bases left unmatched: 7. Germline V gene data show CDR1 as SGHAT and CDR2 as FQNNGV. The CDR3 coding sequence is TGTGCCAGCAGCTTAGGCCCGGACAGGGGGAGGAAAAACATTCAGTACTTC. Translating gives CASSLGPDRGRKNIQYF.

This clonotype was detected a few times. DNA of the CDR3: TGTGCCAGCAGTCGCCCCGCAGGGAGGAATGAAAAACTGTTTTTT. Translated, it gives CASSRPAGRNEKLFF. This chain links TRBV11-2 with TRBJ1-4; a possible D gene is TRBD1 (5 bases). V lost 6 bases, J lost 5 bases, and 16 bases lay in between. CDR3 length: 15 residues. The V gene's germline CDR1 is SGHAT and CDR2 FQNNGV.

The V call is TRBV4-1, the J call TRBJ2-2; the D is unclear. Trimming shortened V by 3 bases and J by 1 base, and 6 bases separated the two germline ends. The CDR3 is 14 amino acids. Germline assignment: CDR1 MGHRA and CDR2 YSYEKL. The CDR3 here is CASSHLKNTGELFF. The CDR3 region has the DNA TGCGCCAGCAGCCACCTCAAGAACACCGGGGAGCTGTTTTTT.

This sequence joins TRBV4-3 and TRBJ2-3; D possibly corresponds to TRBD2 (6 bases). V lost 4 bases and J lost 3, with 17 bases in between. The CDR3 loop spans 16 amino acids. Germline V gene lookup returns CDR1 LGHNA and CDR2 YSLEER. CDR3 sequence (DNA): TGCGCCAGCAGCCCCCTACCGGGGGTCTTTACAGATACGCAGTATTTT. As protein: CASSPLPGVFTDTQYF.

Here the CDR3 DNA reads TGCAGTGCTAGGCCCCCATCCCTCTACGAGCAGTACTTC. Encoded protein: CSARPPSLYEQYF. J is TRBJ2-7 and V is TRBV20-1, with unresolved D. The ends were cut back, 3 bases at V and 3 bases at J, with 12 bases in the middle. The CDR3 has 13 amino acids. CDR1 and CDR2 (germline): DFQATT, SNEGSKA (reference sequence).

This clonotype was observed a handful of times. The J gene is TRBJ2-7, the V gene TRBV5-1, with unresolved D. Trimming cost V 0 bases and J 5 bases, with 15 bases left between them. This CDR3 is 15 amino acids long. Germline CDR1 and CDR2: SGHRS and YFSETQ. CDR3 nucleotides: TGCGCCAGCAGCTTGGATCGCCCAGAAAATGACGAGCAGTACTTC. It is translated as CASSLDRPENDEQYF.

This clonotype was picked up a small number of times. V and J are TRBV7-8 and TRBJ2-4, with TRBD2 as a possible D gene (5 bases). The CDR3 spans 15 residues. V was pared by 5 bases and J by 4 bases, with 15 bases between. Germline CDR1 and CDR2: SGHVS and FQNEAQ. The chain's CDR3 is CASSPMETGKNIQYF. The CDR3 DNA is TGTGCCAGCAGCCCGATGGAGACGGGGAAAAACATTCAGTACTTC.

The CDR3 protein is CASSLRTEGREQYF. The CDR3 DNA follows: TGTGCCAGCAGCCTACGGACAGAGGGTCGGGAGCAGTACTTC. This sequence joins TRBV3-1 and TRBJ2-7; tentatively, D is TRBD1 (6 bases). Germline assignment: CDR1 LGHDT and CDR2 YNNKEL (reference sequence). Trimming stripped 4 bases from V and 7 bases from J, with 17 bases between. The CDR3 totals 14 residues.

The J gene is TRBJ2-5, the V gene TRBV5-1; no clear D. The CDR3 is made up of 13 amino acids. With 3 bases removed from V and 3 bases from J, the gap between germline ends came to 9 bases. Germline-derived CDR1 and CDR2 are SGHRS and YFSETQ. In DNA form, the CDR3 reads TGCGCCAGCAGCTGGGGTTGGGAAGAGACCCAGTACTTC. Amino acid sequence: CASSWGWEETQYF. Supplemented by reference TRBV5-1 and TRBJ2-5, the full variable domain reads KAGVTQTPRYLIKTRGQQVTLSCSPISGHRSVSWYQQTPGQGLQFLFEYFSETQRNKGNFPGRFSGRQFSNSRSEMNVSTLELGDSALYLCASSWGWEETQYFGPGTRLLVL.

This clonotype was observed a handful of times. This sequence joins TRBV7-9 and TRBJ2-3; D may correspond to TRBD1 or TRBD2 (5 bases each). The CDR3 runs to 14 residues. V was clipped by 8 bases and J by 8 bases, with 20 bases between them. Germline V gives CDR1 SEHNR, CDR2 FQNEAQ (reference sequence). The CDR3 DNA is TGTGCCAGCGGGGGAAGCTCGTTATATGGTACGCAGTATTTT. As protein: CASGGSSLYGTQYF. Full variable domain (remainder filled in from reference TRBV7-9 and TRBJ2-3): DTGVSQNPRHKITKRGQNVTFRCDPISEHNRLYWYRQTLGQGPEFLTYFQNEAQLEKSRLLSDRFSAERPKGSFSTLEIQRTEQGDSAMYLCASGGSSLYGTQYFGPGTRLTVL.

This clonotype was counted only a few times. V and J are TRBV12-3 or TRBV12-4 and TRBJ2-7; 7 nucleotides match TRBD2. V was pared by 3 bases and J by 5 bases, with 4 bases of the junction left unmatched. CDR3 size: 13 residues. CDR3 in amino acids: CASSFGEGNEQYF. DNA for the CDR3: TGTGCCAGCAGTTTTGGGGAGGGCAACGAGCAGTACTTC.

This chain links TRBV2 with TRBJ2-6; tentatively, D is TRBD1 (6 bases). V shed 7 bases and J shed 0 bases, with 13 bases lying between them. The germline CDR1 and CDR2 sequences are SNHLY and FYNNEI. The CDR3 totals 16 residues. DNA of the CDR3: TGTGCCAGCAACCGGGACATGAGCTCTGGGGCCAACGTCCTGACTTTC. This gives the protein CASNRDMSSGANVLTF.

Concerning this clonotype: This may come from a read error, since a much larger clone is one base off. The chain joins TRBV20-1 to TRBJ1-2; TRBD1 aligns across 7 bases. The germline CDR1 and CDR2 sequences are DFQATT and SNEGSKA (reference sequence). The CDR3 contains 14 residues. CDR3 coding DNA: TGCAGTGCTAGAGACCAGGGGGATCGCTATGGCTACAACTTC. As protein: CSARDQGDRYGYNF.

This sequence joins TRBV28 and TRBJ1-3; D is unresolved. Trimming cost V 5 bases and J 0 bases, with 14 bases left between them. The CDR3 runs to 16 residues. Looked up from germline, CDR1 is MDHEN and CDR2 is SYDVKM. CDR3 in DNA: TGTGCCAGCAGTCTATCCCCCCGGACCTCTGGAAACACCATATATTTT. Its protein product is CASSLSPRTSGNTIYF. Looking up the rest from reference TRBV28 and TRBJ1-3 gives the full variable domain: DVKVTQSSRYLVKRTGEKVFLECVQDMDHENMFWYRQDPGLGLRLIYFSYDVKMKEKGDIPEGYSVSREKKERFSLILESASTNQTSMYLCASSLSPRTSGNTIYFGEGSWLTVV.

The chain is built from TRBV5-1 and TRBJ1-1; 8 positions agree with TRBD1. Germline CDR1 and CDR2: SGHRS and YFSETQ. This CDR3 is 16 amino acids long. Germline trimming cut 0 bases from V and 3 bases from J; bases unmatched to any gene: 7. This CDR3 reads CASSLVPGGRDTEAFF. CDR3 in DNA: TGCGCCAGCAGCTTGGTGCCAGGGGGCAGGGACACTGAAGCTTTCTTT.

This clonotype was recorded a few times. This chain joins TRBV4-1 and TRBJ2-2; D ambiguous. Per germline, CDR1 MGHRA and CDR2 YSYEKL. The CDR3 is 18 residues long. Trimming took off 1 base at V and 5 bases at J, with 20 bases between the two ends. CDR3 region: CASSQAWEHRKKTGELFF. CDR3 DNA sequence: TGCGCCAGCAGCCAAGCTTGGGAACATAGGAAAAAAACCGGGGAGCTGTTTTTT.

J is TRBJ2-7 and V is TRBV28; D is unresolved. Trimming removed 5 bases from V and 3 bases from J, with 20 bases in between. The germline V gene encodes CDR1 MDHEN and CDR2 SYDVKM. CDR3 size: 16 residues. The CDR3 region has the DNA TGTGCCAGCAGTGTCCCCCGCAGGTGGCTCAACTACGAGCAGTACTTC. Encoded protein: CASSVPRRWLNYEQYF.

The rearrangement joins TRBV20-1 to TRBJ1-1, with TRBD1 as a possible D gene (6 bases). Germline CDR1 and CDR2: DFQATT and SNEGSKA (reference sequence). The CDR3 totals 16 residues. V dropped 2 bases and J dropped 0 bases, with 16 bases sitting between them. CDR3 region: CSARHRRGTMNTEAFF. CDR3 nucleotides: TGCAGTGCTAGACATCGTCGGGGGACAATGAACACTGAAGCTTTCTTT.

The chain couples TRBV11-2 to TRBJ2-1, with D maybe TRBD1 (5 bases). The CDR3 contains 15 residues. Trimming stripped 2 bases from V and 4 bases from J, with 12 bases between. Germline loops: CDR1 SGHAT, CDR2 FQNNGV. CDR3 protein: CASSLRQGLYNEQFF. CDR3 DNA: TGTGCCAGCAGCTTACGGCAGGGTTTATACAATGAGCAGTTCTTC.

V gene TRBV14 combines with J gene TRBJ2-1; D might be TRBD2 (5 bases). The J call may be faulty, since TRBJ2-7 better matches the DNA end. CDR1 is SGHDN and CDR2 is FVKESK in the germline V gene. CDR3 size: 17 residues. The CDR3 region has the DNA TGTGCCAGCAGCCAAGATTTCAATCCACTTGACTACAATGAGCAGTACTTC. Its protein is CASSQDFNPLDYNEQYF.

The V call is TRBV28, the J call TRBJ2-7; TRBD1 matches at 10 bases. The CDR3 has 12 residues. Germline-derived CDR1 and CDR2 are MDHEN and SYDVKM. V shed 10 bases, J shed 4 bases, and the junction held 4 bases outside the gene matches. DNA for the CDR3: TGTGCCATCCGGGGACAGGGGTACGAGCAGTACTTC. Amino acid sequence: CAIRGQGYEQYF.

The chain is built from TRBV29-1 and TRBJ2-2; D is unclear. Per the germline V gene, CDR1 is SQVTM and CDR2 is ANQGSEA. The V gene lost 6 bases and the J gene lost 1 base, with 18 bases spanning the gap. The CDR3 sequence is 16 residues long. CDR3 coding DNA: TGCAGCGTGGCGCGCACGGATACATTGAACACCGGGGAGCTGTTTTTT. Translating gives CSVARTDTLNTGELFF.

The chain uses TRBV27 and TRBJ2-6; D unresolved. The CDR3 consists of 16 residues. The V end was cut by 6 bases, the J end by 0 bases, with 12 bases between. The germline gives CDR1 MNHEY, CDR2 SMNVEV (reference sequence). The CDR3 loop reads CASRSKSGSGANVLTF. CDR3 bases: TGTGCCAGCAGATCCAAATCCGGCTCTGGGGCCAACGTCCTGACTTTC.

This clonotype was counted a few times. J is TRBJ1-2 and V is TRBV16; the match to TRBD1 covers 7 bases. J gave up 4 bases and V 3 bases, and 2 bases lay outside the gene matches. Germline V CDR1 and CDR2: KGHSY, FQNENV. The CDR3 runs to 13 residues. The CDR3 spells CASSHRDSYGYTF. In DNA, the CDR3 is TGTGCCAGCAGCCATCGGGACAGCTATGGCTACACCTTC.

This sequence joins TRBV5-1 and TRBJ2-1, with D possibly matching TRBD1 (6 bases). V lost 5 bases to trimming and J lost 1 base, with 13 bases between them. This CDR3 contains 15 residues. CDR1 is SGHRS and CDR2 is YFSETQ in the germline V gene. The CDR3 here is CASSRTAGSYNEQFF. The CDR3 bases are TGCGCCAGCAGTAGGACAGCCGGATCCTACAATGAGCAGTTCTTC.

Many counts were recorded for this clonotype. The chain employs TRBV4-3 and TRBJ2-1; weak D call: TRBD2 (6 bases). Per germline, CDR1 LGHNA and CDR2 YSLEER. V lost 3 bases and J lost 10, with 13 bases in between. The CDR3 runs 13 residues. CDR3 in amino acids: CASSHLPGREQFF. For the CDR3, the DNA is TGCGCCAGCAGCCACCTCCCGGGGAGGGAGCAGTTCTTC.

This clonotype was counted many times. This sequence joins TRBV29-1 and TRBJ2-3; weak D call: TRBD2 (7 bases). Germline V gene sequence: CDR1 SQVTM, CDR2 ANQGSEA. There are 13 residues in the CDR3. V was shortened by 8 bases and J by 6 bases, with 18 bases between the two germline ends. The CDR3 bases are TGCAGCAACCGCGGGGGCAACACGGATACGCAGTATTTT. Protein product: CSNRGGNTDTQYF.